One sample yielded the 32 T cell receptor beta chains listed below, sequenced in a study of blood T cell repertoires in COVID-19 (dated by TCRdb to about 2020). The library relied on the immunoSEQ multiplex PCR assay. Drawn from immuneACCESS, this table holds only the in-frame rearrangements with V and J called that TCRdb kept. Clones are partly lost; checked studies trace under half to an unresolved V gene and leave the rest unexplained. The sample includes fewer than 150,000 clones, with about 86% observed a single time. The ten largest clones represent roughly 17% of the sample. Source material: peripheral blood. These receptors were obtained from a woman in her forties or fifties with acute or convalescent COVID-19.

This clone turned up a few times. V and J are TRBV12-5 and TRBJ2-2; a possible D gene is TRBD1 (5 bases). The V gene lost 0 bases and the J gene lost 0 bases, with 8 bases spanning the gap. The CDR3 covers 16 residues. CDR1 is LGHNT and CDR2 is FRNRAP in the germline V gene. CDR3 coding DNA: TGTGCTAGTGGTTTGGTTGTGGGGCCGAACACCGGGGAGCTGTTTTTT. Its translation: CASGLVVGPNTGELFF.

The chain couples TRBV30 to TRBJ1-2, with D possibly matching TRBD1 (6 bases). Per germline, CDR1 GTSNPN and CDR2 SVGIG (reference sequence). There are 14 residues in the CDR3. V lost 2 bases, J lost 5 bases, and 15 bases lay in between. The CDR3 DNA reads TGTGCCTGGAGTAACGGACAGTTCGGGTATGGCTACACCTTC. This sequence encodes CAWSNGQFGYGYTF.

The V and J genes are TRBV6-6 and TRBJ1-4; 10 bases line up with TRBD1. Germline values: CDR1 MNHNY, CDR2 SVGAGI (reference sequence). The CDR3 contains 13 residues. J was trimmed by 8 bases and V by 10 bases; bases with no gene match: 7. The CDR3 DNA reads TGTGCCATCGGGACAGGGGCGGAGGAAAAACTGTTTTTT. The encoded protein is CAIGTGAEEKLFF.

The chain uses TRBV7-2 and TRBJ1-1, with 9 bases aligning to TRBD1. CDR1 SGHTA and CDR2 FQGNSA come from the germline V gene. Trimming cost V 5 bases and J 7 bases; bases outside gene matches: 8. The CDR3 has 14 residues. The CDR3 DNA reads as TGTGCCAGCAGCCCAGGGACAGGGCCTGGTGAAGCTTTCTTT. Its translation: CASSPGTGPGEAFF. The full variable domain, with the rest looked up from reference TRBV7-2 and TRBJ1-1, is GAGVSQSPSNKVTEKGKDVELRCDPISGHTALYWYRQSLGQGLEFLIYFQGNSAPDKSGLPSDRFSAERTGGSVSTLTIQRTQQEDSAVYLCASSPGTGPGEAFFGQGTRLTVV.

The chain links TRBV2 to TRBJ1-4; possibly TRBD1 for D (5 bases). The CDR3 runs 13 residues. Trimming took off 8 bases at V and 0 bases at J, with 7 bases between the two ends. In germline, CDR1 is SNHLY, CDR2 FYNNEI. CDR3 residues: CASSGATNEKLFF. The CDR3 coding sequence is TGTGCCAGCTCGGGGGCAACTAATGAAAAACTGTTTTTT.

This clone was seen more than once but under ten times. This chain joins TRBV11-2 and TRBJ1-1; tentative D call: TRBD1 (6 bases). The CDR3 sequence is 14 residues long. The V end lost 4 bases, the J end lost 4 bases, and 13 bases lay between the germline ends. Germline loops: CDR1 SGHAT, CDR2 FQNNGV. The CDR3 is CASSSQGKGTEAFF. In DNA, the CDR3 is TGTGCCAGCAGCTCACAGGGCAAGGGCACTGAAGCTTTCTTT.

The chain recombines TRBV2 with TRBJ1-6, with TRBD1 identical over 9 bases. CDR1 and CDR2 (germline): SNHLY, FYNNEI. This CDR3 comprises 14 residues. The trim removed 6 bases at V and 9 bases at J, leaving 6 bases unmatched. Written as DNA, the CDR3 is TGTGCCAGCAGCGGGACAGGGTTTAGTTCACCCCTCCACTTT. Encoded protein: CASSGTGFSSPLHF.

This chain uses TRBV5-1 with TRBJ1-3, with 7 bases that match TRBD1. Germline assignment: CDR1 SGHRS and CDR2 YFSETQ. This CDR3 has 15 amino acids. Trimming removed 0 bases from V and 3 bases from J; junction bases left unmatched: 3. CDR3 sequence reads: CASSLGGGNGNTIYF. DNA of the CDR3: TGCGCCAGCAGCTTGGGAGGGGGCAATGGAAACACCATATATTTT. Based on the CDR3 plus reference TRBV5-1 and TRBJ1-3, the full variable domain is KAGVTQTPRYLIKTRGQQVTLSCSPISGHRSVSWYQQTPGQGLQFLFEYFSETQRNKGNFPGRFSGRQFSNSRSEMNVSTLELGDSALYLCASSLGGGNGNTIYFGEGSWLTVV.

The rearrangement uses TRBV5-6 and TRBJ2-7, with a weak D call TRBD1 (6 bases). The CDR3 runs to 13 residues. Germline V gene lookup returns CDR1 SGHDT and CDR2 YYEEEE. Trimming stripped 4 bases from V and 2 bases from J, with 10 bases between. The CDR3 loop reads CASSLRGTYEQYF. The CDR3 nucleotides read TGTGCCAGCAGCCTTAGGGGGACCTACGAGCAGTACTTC.

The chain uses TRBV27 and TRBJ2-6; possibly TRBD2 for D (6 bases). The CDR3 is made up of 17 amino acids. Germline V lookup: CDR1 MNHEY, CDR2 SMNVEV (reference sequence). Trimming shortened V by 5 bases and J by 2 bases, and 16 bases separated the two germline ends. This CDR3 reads CASSISPSGAGANVLTF. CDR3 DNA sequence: TGTGCCAGCAGTATAAGCCCGTCGGGGGCTGGGGCCAACGTCCTGACTTTC.

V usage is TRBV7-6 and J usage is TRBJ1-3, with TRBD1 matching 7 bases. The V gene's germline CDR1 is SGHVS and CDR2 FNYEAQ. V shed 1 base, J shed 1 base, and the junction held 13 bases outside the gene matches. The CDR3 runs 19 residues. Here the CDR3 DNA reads TGTGCCAGCAGCTTAGAATCAGGGACAGCCCTATCATCTGGAAACACCATATATTTT. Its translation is CASSLESGTALSSGNTIYF.

Written as DNA, the CDR3 is TGTGCCAGCAGCCCGGACAGGGTCGACACAGATACGCAGTATTTT. Translated: CASSPDRVDTDTQYF. The chain combines TRBV7-6 with TRBJ2-3, with 8 bases aligning to TRBD1. Germline CDR1 and CDR2: SGHVS and FNYEAQ. The V segment lost 5 bases and the J segment 2 bases; nucleotides outside the gene matches: 6. CDR3 length: 15 residues. Filled out from reference TRBV7-6 and TRBJ2-3, the complete variable domain reads GAGVSQSPRYKVTKRGQDVALRCDPISGHVSLYWYRQALGQGPEFLTYFNYEAQQDKSGLPNDRFSAERPEGSISTLTIQRTEQRDSAMYRCASSPDRVDTDTQYFGPGTRLTVL.

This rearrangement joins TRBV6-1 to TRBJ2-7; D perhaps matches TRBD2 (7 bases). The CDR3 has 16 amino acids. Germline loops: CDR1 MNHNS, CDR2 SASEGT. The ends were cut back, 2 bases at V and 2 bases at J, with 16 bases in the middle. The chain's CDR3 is CASSEREGDGPYEQYF. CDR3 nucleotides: TGTGCCAGCAGTGAAAGGGAGGGGGACGGGCCCTACGAGCAGTACTTC.

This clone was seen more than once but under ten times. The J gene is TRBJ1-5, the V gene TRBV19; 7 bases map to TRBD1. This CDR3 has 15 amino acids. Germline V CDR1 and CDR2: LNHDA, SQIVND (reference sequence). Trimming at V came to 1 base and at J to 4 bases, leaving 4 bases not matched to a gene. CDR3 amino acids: CASSIAGQANQPQHF. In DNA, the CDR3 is TGTGCCAGTAGTATAGCAGGACAGGCGAATCAGCCCCAGCATTTT.

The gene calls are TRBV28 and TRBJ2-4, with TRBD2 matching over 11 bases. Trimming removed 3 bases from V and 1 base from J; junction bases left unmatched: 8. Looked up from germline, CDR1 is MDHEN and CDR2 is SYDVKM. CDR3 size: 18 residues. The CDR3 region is CASSLVAGGLGAKNIQYF. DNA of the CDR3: TGTGCCAGCAGTTTGGTAGCGGGGGGGCTCGGCGCCAAAAACATTCAGTACTTC.

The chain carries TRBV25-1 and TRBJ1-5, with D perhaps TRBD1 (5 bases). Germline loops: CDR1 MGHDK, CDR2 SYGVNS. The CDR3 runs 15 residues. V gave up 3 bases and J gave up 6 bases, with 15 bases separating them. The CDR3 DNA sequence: TGTGCCAGCAGTGACCAGACAGTGAGGTTTCAGCCCCAGCATTTT. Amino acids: CASSDQTVRFQPQHF.

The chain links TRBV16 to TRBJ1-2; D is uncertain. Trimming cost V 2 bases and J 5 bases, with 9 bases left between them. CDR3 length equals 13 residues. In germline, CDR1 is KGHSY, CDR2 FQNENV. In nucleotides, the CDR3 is TGTGCCAGCAGCCAAAGTCCCGAGTATGGCTACACCTTC. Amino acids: CASSQSPEYGYTF.

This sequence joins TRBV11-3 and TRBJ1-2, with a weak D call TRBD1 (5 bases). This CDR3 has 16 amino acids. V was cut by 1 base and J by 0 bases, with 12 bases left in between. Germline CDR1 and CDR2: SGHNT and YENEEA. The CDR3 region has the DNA TGTGCCAGCAGCTTAGGGCCTGGGGCGTCTAACTATGGCTACACCTTC. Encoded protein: CASSLGPGASNYGYTF.

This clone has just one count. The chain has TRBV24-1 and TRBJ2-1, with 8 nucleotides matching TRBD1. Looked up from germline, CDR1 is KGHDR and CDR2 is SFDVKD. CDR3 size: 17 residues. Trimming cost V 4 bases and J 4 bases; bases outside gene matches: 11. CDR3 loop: CATSERRGQSIYNEQFF. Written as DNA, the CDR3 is TGTGCCACCAGTGAACGCAGGGGGCAAAGCATATACAATGAGCAGTTCTTC.

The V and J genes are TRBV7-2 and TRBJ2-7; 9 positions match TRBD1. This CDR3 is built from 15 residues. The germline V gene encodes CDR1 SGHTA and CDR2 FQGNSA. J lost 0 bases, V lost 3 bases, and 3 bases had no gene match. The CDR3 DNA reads TGTGCCAGCAGCTTCCGGGACAGGGTCTCCTACGAGCAGTACTTC. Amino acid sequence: CASSFRDRVSYEQYF. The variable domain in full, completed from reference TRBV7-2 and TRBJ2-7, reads GAGVSQSPSNKVTEKGKDVELRCDPISGHTALYWYRQSLGQGLEFLIYFQGNSAPDKSGLPSDRFSAERTGGSVSTLTIQRTQQEDSAVYLCASSFRDRVSYEQYFGPGTRLTVT.

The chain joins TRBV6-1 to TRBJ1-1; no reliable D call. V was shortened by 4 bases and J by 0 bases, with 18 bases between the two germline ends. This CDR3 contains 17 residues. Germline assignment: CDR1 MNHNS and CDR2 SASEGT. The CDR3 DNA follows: TGTGCCAGCAGTGTCCCGGAACGCGGCCGCATGAACACTGAAGCTTTCTTT. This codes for CASSVPERGRMNTEAFF.

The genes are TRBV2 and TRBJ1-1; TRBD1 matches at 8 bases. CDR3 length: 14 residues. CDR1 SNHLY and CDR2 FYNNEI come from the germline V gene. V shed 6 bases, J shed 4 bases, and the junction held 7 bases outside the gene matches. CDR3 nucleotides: TGTGCCAGCAGCCGTATACAGGGGGGCACTGAAGCTTTCTTT. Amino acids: CASSRIQGGTEAFF.

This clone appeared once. In DNA form, the CDR3 reads TGTGCCAGTAGCTCTGAGAGACAGGGATACTACGAGCAGTACTTC. Residues: CASSSERQGYYEQYF. This chain links TRBV19 with TRBJ2-7, with 7 bases aligning to TRBD1. V gave up 6 bases and J gave up 3 bases; unmatched junction bases: 11. The CDR3 totals 15 residues. In germline, CDR1 is LNHDA, CDR2 SQIVND (reference sequence).

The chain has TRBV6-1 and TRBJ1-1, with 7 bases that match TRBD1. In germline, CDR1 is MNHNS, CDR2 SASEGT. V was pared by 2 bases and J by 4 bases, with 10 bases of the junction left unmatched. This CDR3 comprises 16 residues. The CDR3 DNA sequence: TGTGCCAGCAGTGAAATTCTAGGGGGCGCGGTCACTGAAGCTTTCTTT. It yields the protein CASSEILGGAVTEAFF.

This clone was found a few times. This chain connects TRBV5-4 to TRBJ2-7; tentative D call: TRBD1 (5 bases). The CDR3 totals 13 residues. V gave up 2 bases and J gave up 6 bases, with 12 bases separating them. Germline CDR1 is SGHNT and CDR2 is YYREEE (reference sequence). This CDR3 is CASSFTTGSEQYF. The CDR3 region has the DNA TGTGCCAGCAGCTTCACCACAGGATCCGAGCAGTACTTC.

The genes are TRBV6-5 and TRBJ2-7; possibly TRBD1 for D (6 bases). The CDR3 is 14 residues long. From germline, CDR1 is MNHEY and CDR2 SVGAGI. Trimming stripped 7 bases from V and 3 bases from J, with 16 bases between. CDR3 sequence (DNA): TGTGCCAGCACCCTAGGGACACGGGTCTACGAGCAGTACTTC. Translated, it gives CASTLGTRVYEQYF.

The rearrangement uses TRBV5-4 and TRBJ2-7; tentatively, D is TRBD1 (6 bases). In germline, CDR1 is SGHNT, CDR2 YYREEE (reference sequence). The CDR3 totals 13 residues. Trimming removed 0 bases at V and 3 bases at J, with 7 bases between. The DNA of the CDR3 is TGTGCCAGCAGCTTGGAGGACAGCTACGAGCAGTACTTC. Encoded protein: CASSLEDSYEQYF.

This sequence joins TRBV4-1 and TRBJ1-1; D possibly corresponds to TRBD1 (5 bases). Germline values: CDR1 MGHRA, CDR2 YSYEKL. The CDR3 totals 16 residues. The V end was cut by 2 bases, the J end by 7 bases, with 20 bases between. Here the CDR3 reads CASSQFQGVGDNEAFF. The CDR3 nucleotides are TGCGCCAGCAGCCAATTCCAGGGTGTTGGGGATAATGAAGCTTTCTTT.

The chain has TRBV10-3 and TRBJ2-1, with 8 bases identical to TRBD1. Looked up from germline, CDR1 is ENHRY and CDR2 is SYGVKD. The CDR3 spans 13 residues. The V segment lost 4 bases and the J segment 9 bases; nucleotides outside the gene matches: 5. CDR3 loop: CAISGTQGVEQFF. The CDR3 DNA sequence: TGTGCCATCAGTGGTACACAGGGGGTTGAGCAGTTCTTC.

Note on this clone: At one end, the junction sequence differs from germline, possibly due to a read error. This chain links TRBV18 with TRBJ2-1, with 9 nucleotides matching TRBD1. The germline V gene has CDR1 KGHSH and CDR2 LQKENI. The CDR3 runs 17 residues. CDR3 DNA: TGTGCCAGCTCACCGAGCCCGGGACAGGGATCCTACAATAAGCAGTTCTTC. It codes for CASSPSPGQGSYNKQFF.

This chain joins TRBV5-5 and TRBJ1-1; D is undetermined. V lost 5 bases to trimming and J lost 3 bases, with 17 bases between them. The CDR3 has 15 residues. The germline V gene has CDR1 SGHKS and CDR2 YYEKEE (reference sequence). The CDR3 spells CASRFGGGSHTEAFF. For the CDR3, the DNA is TGTGCCAGCAGGTTTGGAGGAGGCAGTCACACTGAAGCTTTCTTT.

The CDR3 reads CASSASGSRMSYEQYF. Here the CDR3 DNA reads TGCGCCAGCAGCGCTTCAGGGTCTCGTATGTCCTACGAGCAGTACTTC. The V gene is TRBV5-1, the J gene TRBJ2-7, with D possibly TRBD1 on 5 matching bases. The CDR3 has 16 residues. CDR1 and CDR2 (germline): SGHRS, YFSETQ. Trimming removed 4 bases from V and 1 base from J, with 18 bases in between.